Following are 5 T cell receptor beta chains from one sample sequenced in a study of T-cell reconstitution after alpha-beta-depleted transplantation in children. It was with unique molecular identifiers that the TCRbeta library was prepared. From the PCR reads, TCRdb called clonotypes with MiXCR, one entry per CDR3 protein. The repertoire holds around 580,000 distinct CDR3 sequences, roughly 23% seen once, with approximately 14% in the top ten. The sequenced sample was PBMCs, mostly from graft donor cells, obtained 360 days after TCRalphabeta/CD19-depleted stem cell transplant. These receptors came from a boy in the first two years of life who had a stem cell transplant for acute myeloid leukemia, so the T cells may come from the graft donor.

This clonotype was seen more than once but under ten times. The chain employs TRBV12-3 or TRBV12-4 and TRBJ2-5; 7 positions agree with TRBD2. The CDR3 totals 13 residues. With V trimmed by 4 bases and J by 4 bases, 3 bases remained unmatched. CDR3 in DNA: TGTGCCAGCAGTTGGGAGGGAATAGAGACCCAGTACTTC. It translates to CASSWEGIETQYF.

This clonotype was seen a few times. The chain's CDR3 is CASSLVGETYNEQFF. The CDR3 DNA sequence: TGTGCCAGCAGCTTAGTGGGGGAGACCTACAATGAGCAGTTCTTC. The V call is TRBV11-3, the J call TRBJ2-1; D tentatively reads TRBD1 or TRBD2 (5 bases each). Germline CDR1 SGHNT, CDR2 YENEEA. This CDR3 has 15 residues. V was shortened by 1 base and J by 2 bases, with 9 bases between the two germline ends.

The V gene is TRBV5-1, the J gene TRBJ2-5, with D perhaps TRBD2 (7 bases). The CDR3 sequence is 18 residues long. The V end was cut by 0 bases, the J end by 3 bases, with 21 bases between. Germline CDR1 SGHRS, CDR2 YFSETQ. In DNA form, the CDR3 reads TGCGCCAGCAGCTTGGGACAGGCATCGGGAGGTGGAAAAGAGACCCAGTACTTC. Translating gives CASSLGQASGGGKETQYF. The variable domain in full, completed from reference TRBV5-1 and TRBJ2-5, reads KAGVTQTPRYLIKTRGQQVTLSCSPISGHRSVSWYQQTPGQGLQFLFEYFSETQRNKGNFPGRFSGRQFSNSRSEMNVSTLELGDSALYLCASSLGQASGGGKETQYFGPGTRLLVL.

This clonotype was counted between two and nine times. The chain employs TRBV24-1 and TRBJ2-1; D tentatively reads TRBD1 or TRBD2 (6 bases each). Deletions cut 4 bases from V and 6 bases from J, with 18 bases between. This CDR3 comprises 16 residues. Per germline, CDR1 KGHDR and CDR2 SFDVKD. The CDR3 protein is CATSDLGGNLSNEQFF. The DNA of the CDR3 is TGTGCCACCAGTGACCTAGGGGGGAACCTATCCAATGAGCAGTTCTTC.

This clonotype has more than one count but fewer than ten. This chain connects TRBV15 to TRBJ2-1; tentatively, D is TRBD1 or TRBD2 (6 bases each). V dropped 4 bases and J dropped 3 bases, with 13 bases sitting between them. The V gene's germline CDR1 is LNHNV and CDR2 YYDKDF (reference sequence). CDR3 size: 15 residues. CDR3 amino acids: CATSIAGGHYNEQFF. In DNA form, the CDR3 reads TGTGCCACCAGCATAGCCGGGGGCCACTACAATGAGCAGTTCTTC. Complete variable domain (other parts from reference TRBV15 and TRBJ2-1): DAMVIQNPRYQVTQFGKPVTLSCSQTLNHNVMYWYQQKSSQAPKLLFHYYDKDFNNEADTPDNFQSRRPNTSFCFLDIRSPGLGDTAMYLCATSIAGGHYNEQFFGPGTRLTVL.